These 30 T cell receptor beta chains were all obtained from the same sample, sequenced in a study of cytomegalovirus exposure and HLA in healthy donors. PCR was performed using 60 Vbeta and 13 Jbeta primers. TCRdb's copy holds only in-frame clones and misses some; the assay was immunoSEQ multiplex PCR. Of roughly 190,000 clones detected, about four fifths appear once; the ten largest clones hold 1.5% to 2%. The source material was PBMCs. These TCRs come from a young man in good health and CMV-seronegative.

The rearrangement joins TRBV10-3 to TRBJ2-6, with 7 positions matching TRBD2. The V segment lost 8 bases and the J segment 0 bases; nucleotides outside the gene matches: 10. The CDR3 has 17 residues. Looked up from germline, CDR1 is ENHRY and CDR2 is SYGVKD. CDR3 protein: CAIPLSGAPSGANVLTF. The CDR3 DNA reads TGTGCCATCCCACTAAGCGGGGCACCCTCTGGGGCCAACGTCCTGACTTTC.

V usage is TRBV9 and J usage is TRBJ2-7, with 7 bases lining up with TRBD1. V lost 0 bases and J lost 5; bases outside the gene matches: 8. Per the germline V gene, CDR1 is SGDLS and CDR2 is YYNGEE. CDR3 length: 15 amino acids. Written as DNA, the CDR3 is TGTGCCAGCAGCGTAGCCGGTTCAAGGGGGCACGAGCAGTACTTC. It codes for CASSVAGSRGHEQYF.

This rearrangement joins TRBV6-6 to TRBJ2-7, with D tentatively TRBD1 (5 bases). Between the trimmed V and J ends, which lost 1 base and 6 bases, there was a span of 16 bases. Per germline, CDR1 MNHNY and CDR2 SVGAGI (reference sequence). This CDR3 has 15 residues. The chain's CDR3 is CASSYFPRVHGEQYF. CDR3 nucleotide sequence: TGTGCCAGCAGTTACTTTCCCAGGGTTCACGGCGAGCAGTACTTC.

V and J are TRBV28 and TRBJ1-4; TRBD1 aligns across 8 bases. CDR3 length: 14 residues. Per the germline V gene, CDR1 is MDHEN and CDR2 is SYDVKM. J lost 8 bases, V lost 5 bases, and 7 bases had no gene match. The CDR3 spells CASSATGTGEKLFF. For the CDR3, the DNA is TGTGCCAGCAGTGCTACAGGGACAGGAGAAAAACTGTTTTTT.

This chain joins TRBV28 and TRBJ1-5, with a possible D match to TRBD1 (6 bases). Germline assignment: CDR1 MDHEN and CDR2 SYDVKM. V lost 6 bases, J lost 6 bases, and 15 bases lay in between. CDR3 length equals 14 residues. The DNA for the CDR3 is TGTGCCAGCAGGACTCAGGGGAGATCTCAGCCCCAGCATTTT. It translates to CASRTQGRSQPQHF.

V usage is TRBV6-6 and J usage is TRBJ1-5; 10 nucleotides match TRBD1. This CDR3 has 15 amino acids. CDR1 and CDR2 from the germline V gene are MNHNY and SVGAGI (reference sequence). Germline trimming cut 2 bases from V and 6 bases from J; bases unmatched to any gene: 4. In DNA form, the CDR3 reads TGTGCCAGCAGTTACGGGACAGGGGACTCTCAGCCCCAGCATTTT. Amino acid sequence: CASSYGTGDSQPQHF.

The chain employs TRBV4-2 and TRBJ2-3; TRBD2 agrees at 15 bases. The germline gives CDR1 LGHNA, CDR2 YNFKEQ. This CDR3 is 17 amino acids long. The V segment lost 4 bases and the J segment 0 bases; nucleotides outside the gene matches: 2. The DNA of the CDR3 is TGTGCCAGCAGCCGAGGGACTAGCGGGGGGAGCACAGATACGCAGTATTTT. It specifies CASSRGTSGGSTDTQYF.

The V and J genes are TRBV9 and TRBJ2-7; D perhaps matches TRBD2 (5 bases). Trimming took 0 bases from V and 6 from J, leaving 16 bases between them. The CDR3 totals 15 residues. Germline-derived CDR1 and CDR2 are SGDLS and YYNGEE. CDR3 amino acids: CASSVDSGVVSEQYF. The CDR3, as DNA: TGTGCCAGCAGCGTAGATTCCGGGGTTGTGAGCGAGCAGTACTTC.

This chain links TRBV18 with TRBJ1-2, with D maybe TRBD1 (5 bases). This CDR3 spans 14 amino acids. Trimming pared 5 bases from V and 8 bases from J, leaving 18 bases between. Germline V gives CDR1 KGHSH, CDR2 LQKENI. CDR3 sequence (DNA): TGTGCCAGCTCAATCCGCGGGGGTGGGGGGGGCTACACCTTC. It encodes CASSIRGGGGGYTF.

In nucleotides, the CDR3 is TGTGCCACCAGCAGAGATCGGGGAGGGAATGAGCAGTTCTTC. This gives the protein CATSRDRGGNEQFF. The rearrangement joins TRBV15 to TRBJ2-1, with 7 bases identical to TRBD2. Germline V gene sequence: CDR1 LNHNV, CDR2 YYDKDF (reference sequence). This CDR3 is built from 14 residues. V was clipped by 0 bases and J by 7 bases; unmatched bases: 3. Variable domain in full (rest from reference TRBV15 and TRBJ2-1): DAMVIQNPRYQVTQFGKPVTLSCSQTLNHNVMYWYQQKSSQAPKLLFHYYDKDFNNEADTPDNFQSRRPNTSFCFLDIRSPGLGDTAMYLCATSRDRGGNEQFFGPGTRLTVL.

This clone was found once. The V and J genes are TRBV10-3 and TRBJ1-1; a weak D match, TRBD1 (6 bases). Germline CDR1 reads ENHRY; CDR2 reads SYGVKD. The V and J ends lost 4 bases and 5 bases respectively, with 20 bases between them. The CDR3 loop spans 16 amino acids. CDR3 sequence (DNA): TGTGCCATCAGTGGGGATAAACAGGGTGGGGGAACTGAAGCTTTCTTT. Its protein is CAISGDKQGGGTEAFF.

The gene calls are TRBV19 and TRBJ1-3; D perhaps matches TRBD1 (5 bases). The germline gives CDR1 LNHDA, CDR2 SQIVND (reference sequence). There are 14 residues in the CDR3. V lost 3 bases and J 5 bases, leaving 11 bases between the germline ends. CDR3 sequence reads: CASSMNRQRNTIYF. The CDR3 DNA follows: TGTGCCAGTAGTATGAATCGACAGAGAAACACCATATATTTT. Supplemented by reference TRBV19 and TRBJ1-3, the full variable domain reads DGGITQSPKYLFRKEGQNVTLSCEQNLNHDAMYWYRQDPGQGLRLIYYSQIVNDFQKGDIAEGYSVSREKKESFPLTVTSAQKNPTAFYLCASSMNRQRNTIYFGEGSWLTVV.

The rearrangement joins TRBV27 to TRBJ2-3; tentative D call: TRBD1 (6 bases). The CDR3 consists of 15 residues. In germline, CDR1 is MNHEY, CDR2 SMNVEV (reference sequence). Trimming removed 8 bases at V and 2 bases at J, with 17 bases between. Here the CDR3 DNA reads TGTGCCAGCGGGAGACCGGGACACTTCACAGATACGCAGTATTTT. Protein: CASGRPGHFTDTQYF.

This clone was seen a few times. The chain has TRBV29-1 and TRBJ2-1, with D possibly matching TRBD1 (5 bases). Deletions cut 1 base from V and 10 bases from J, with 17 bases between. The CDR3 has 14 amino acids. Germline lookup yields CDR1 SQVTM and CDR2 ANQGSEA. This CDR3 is CSVEGDRRPTEQFF. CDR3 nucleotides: TGCAGCGTTGAAGGTGACAGACGCCCGACAGAGCAGTTCTTC.

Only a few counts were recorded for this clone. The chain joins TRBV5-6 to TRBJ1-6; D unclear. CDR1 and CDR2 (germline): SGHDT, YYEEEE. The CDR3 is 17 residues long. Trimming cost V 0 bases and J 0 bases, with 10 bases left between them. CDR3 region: CASSLGPESSYNSPLHF. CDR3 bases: TGTGCCAGCAGCTTGGGTCCGGAGAGCTCCTATAATTCACCCCTCCACTTT.

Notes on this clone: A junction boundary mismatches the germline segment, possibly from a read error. The CDR3 loop is CASSNRGGETQYF. The CDR3 region has the DNA TGTGCTAGCAGCAACAGGGGCGGGGAGACCCAGTACTTC. The V gene is TRBV7-7, the J gene TRBJ2-5, with 7 bases lining up with TRBD1. The germline gives CDR1 SSHAT, CDR2 FNYEAQ (reference sequence). This CDR3 spans 13 amino acids.

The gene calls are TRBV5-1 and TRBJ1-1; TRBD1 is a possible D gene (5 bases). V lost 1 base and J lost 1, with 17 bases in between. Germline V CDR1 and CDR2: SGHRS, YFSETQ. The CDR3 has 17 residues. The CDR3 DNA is TGCGCCAGCAGCTTGATGCAGGGATCACTTTCGAACACTGAAGCTTTCTTT. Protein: CASSLMQGSLSNTEAFF. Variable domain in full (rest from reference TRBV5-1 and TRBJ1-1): KAGVTQTPRYLIKTRGQQVTLSCSPISGHRSVSWYQQTPGQGLQFLFEYFSETQRNKGNFPGRFSGRQFSNSRSEMNVSTLELGDSALYLCASSLMQGSLSNTEAFFGQGTRLTVV.

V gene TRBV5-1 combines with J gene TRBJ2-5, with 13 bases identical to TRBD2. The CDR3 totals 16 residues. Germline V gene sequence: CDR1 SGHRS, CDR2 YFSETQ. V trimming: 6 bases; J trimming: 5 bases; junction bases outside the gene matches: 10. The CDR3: CASNKLAGGPGETQYF. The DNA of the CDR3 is TGCGCCAGCAACAAACTAGCGGGGGGGCCTGGGGAGACCCAGTACTTC.

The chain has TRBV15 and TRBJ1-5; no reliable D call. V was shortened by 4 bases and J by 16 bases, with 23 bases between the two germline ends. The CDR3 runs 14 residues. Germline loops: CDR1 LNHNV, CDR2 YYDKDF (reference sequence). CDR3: CATSKSLFRNSIHF. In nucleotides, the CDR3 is TGTGCCACCAGCAAGAGTCTCTTCCGGAACAGCATACATTTT.

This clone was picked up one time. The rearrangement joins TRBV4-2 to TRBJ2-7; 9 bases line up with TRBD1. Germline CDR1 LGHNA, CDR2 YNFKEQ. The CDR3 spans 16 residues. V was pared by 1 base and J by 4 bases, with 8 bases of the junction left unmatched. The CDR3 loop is CASSQGPGQGLYEQYF. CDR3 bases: TGTGCCAGCAGCCAAGGACCGGGACAGGGCCTATACGAGCAGTACTTC.

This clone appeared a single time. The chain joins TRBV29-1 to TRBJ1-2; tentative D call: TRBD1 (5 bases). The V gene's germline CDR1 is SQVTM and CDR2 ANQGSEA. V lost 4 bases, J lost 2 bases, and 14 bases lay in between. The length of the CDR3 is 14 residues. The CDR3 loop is CSVAGQGPNYGYTF. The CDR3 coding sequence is TGCAGCGTTGCCGGGCAGGGCCCAAACTATGGCTACACCTTC.

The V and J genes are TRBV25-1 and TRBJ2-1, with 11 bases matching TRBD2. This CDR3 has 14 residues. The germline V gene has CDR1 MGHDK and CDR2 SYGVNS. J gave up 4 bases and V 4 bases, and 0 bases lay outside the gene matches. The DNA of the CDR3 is TGTGCCAGCAGTGTAGCGGGGGGGTACAATGAGCAGTTCTTC. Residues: CASSVAGGYNEQFF. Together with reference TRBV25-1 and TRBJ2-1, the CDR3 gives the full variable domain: EADIYQTPRYLVIGTGKKITLECSQTMGHDKMYWYQQDPGMELHLIHYSYGVNSTEKGDLSSESTVSRIRTEHFPLTLESARPSHTSQYLCASSVAGGYNEQFFGPGTRLTVL.

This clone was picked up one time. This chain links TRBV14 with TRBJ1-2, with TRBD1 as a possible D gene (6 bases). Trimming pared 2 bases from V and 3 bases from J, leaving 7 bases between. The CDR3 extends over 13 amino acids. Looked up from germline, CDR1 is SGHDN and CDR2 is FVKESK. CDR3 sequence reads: CASSQQGYYGYTF. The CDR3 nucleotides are TGTGCCAGCAGCCAACAGGGGTACTATGGCTACACCTTC.

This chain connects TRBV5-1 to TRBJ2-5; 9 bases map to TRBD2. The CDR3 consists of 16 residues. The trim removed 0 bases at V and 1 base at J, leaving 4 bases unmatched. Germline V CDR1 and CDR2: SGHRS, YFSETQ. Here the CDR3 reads CASSLAASGAQETQYF. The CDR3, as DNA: TGCGCCAGCAGCTTGGCCGCTAGCGGGGCCCAAGAGACCCAGTACTTC.

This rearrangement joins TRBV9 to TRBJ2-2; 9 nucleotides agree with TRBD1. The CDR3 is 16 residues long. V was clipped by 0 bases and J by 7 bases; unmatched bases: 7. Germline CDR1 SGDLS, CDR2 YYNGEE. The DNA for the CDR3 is TGTGCCAGCAGCGTAGTACAGGGGGCAAGGAGCGGGGAGCTGTTTTTT. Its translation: CASSVVQGARSGELFF.

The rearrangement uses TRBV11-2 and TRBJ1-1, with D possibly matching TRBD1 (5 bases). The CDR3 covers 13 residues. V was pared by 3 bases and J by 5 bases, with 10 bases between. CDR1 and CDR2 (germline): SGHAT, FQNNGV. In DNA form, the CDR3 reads TGTGCCAGCAGCTTGCAGGGTAGGACTGAAGCTTTCTTT. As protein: CASSLQGRTEAFF.

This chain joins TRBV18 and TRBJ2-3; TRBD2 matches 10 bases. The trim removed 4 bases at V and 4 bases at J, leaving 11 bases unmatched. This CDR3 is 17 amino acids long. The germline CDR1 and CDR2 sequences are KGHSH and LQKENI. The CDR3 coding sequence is TGTGCCAGCTCACTAAGCACACTAGCGGGGAGCGCAGATACGCAGTATTTT. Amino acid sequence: CASSLSTLAGSADTQYF.

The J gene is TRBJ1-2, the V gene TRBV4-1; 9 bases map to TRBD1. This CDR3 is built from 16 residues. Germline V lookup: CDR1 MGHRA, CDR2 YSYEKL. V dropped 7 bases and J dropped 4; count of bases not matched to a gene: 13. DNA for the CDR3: TGCGCCAGCAACCCTACGGGGACAGGGAATCTCTATGGCTACACCTTC. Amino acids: CASNPTGTGNLYGYTF.

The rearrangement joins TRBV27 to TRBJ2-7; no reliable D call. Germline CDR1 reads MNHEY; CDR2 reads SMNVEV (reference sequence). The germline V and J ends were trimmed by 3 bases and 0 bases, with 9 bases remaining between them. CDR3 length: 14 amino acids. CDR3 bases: TGTGCCAGCAGTTTGCTAAGGAGCTCCTACGAGCAGTACTTC. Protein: CASSLLRSSYEQYF.

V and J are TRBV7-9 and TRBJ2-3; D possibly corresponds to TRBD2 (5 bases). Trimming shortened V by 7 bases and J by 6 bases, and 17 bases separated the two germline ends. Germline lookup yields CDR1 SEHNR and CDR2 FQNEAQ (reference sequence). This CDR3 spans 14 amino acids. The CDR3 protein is CASKGYGGGDTQYF. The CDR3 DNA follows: TGTGCCAGCAAGGGTTATGGAGGTGGGGATACGCAGTATTTT.